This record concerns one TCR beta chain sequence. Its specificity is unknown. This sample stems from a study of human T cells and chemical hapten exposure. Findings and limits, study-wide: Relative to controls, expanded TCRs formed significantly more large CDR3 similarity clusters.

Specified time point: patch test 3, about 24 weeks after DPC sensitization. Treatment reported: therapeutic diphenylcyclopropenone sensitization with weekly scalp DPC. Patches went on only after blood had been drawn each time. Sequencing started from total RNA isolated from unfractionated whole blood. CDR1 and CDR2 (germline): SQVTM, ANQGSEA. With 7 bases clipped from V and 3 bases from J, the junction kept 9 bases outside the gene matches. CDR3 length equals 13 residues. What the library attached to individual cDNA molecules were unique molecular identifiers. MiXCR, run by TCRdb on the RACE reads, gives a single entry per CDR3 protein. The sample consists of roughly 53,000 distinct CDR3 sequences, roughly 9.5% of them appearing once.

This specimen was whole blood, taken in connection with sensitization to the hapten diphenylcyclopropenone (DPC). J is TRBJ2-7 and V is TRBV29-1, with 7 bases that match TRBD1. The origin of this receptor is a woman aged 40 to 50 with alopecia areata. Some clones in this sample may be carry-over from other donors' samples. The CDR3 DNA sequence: TGCAGCGCCAAAGGGGGCGGAAGCTACGAGCAGTACTTC. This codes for CSAKGGGSYEQYF.